This T cell receptor beta chain was recovered during a study of post-analysis software for immune sequencing data. Study-level information: The courses of disease that were included comprised relapsing-remitting, secondary progressive and progressive-relapsing multiple sclerosis.

The CDR3 extends over 14 amino acids. CDR1 is SGHRS and CDR2 is YFSETQ in the germline V gene. Trimming at V came to 4 bases and at J to 3 bases, leaving 6 bases not matched to a gene. Unique-molecular-identifier-tagged TCR beta cDNA libraries were used. The source material, 1 to 10 million T cells, gave rise to 500,000 or so cDNA molecules. TCRdb re-analysed the PCR reads in MiXCR, keeping a single row per CDR3 protein. The data hold 650,000 to 850,000 distinct CDR3 sequences, with roughly half observed a single time. This clonotype occurred a few times. Its antigen is not identified. Regarding the study as a whole: Elevated frequency relative to controls characterized a handful of TRBV segments in patients, TRBV5-6, TRBV5-1 and TRBV20-1 among them. Co-batched samples clustered tightly together by F measure. Relative to controls, patients with multiple sclerosis showed significantly lower normalized Chao1 diversity.

Specimen: blood. The TCR was taken from a girl under 18 with multiple sclerosis. V usage is TRBV5-1 and J usage is TRBJ2-5; the match to TRBD1 covers 7 bases. CDR3 amino acids: CASSVGQPKETQYF. CDR3 in DNA: TGCGCCAGCAGCGTGGGACAGCCCAAAGAGACCCAGTACTTC.